This entry describes one T cell receptor beta chain. What antigen it recognizes has not been identified. Including the terminal cysteine and phenylalanine, the CDR3 comprises 16 residues. Only the CDR3 DNA is retained, 48 bases long and in frame from the first base. V loses 0 bases at its end and J loses 0 bases; junction bases beyond the gene matches: 7. Reading the germline V gene (reference sequence) gives CDR1 GTSNPN and CDR2 SVGIG. The sample originates from a study of cytomegalovirus exposure and HLA in healthy donors (dated by TCRdb to about 2017). Background for the entire study: According to an earlier analysis of several hundred of the donors, 200 million or so T cells yielded roughly 110 million unique TCR beta sequences and 276 Gb of sequence data. HLA typing covered class I and class II loci at four-digit resolution. A handful of DR-DQ haplotypes were handled as single units for association and clustering because linkage in the cohort was strong. An early release that covered about 600 HLA-typed donors contained around 330 gigabases of sequencing data and roughly 84 million unique TCR sequences. A separate validation cohort of about 110 different subjects was used in addition to the roughly 670-subject first cohort. On average, 235,054 unique TCR beta nucleotide sequences were sequenced per donor among 350 to 400 genotyped donors of the cohort, with 15% to 20% of those sequences being non-productive. Donor age, sex, ethnicity and CMV serostatus were compiled alongside the repertoire data. All discovery cohort repertoires had been generated using a single sequencing platform. The study profiled the T cell repertoires of approximately 700 subjects by immunosequencing and related them to cytomegalovirus serostatus. To predict cytomegalovirus infection status, the study brought together high-throughput TCR immunosequencing, statistical association of individual TCRs with disease status, and machine learning. In a later analysis, previously published TCR beta repertoires from fewer than 750 donors were re-analyzed and high-resolution HLA genotyping was added so that TCR occurrence patterns could be studied. In the later analysis, no new phenotypic data were used to find candidate immune exposures; instead, reliance was placed on TCR beta sequences and their occurrence across donors. The study aimed to test whether cataloging public T cell receptors could reveal signatures of past pathogen exposure. Of the 398 genotyped donors, 65% to 90% fell in the genetic ancestry cluster associated with self-reported Caucasian donors. A later genetic analysis used genome-wide SNP genotypes for about 65% of the roughly 700 donors, treating that subset as a discovery cohort. An earlier analysis of around 640 of the donors used high-throughput TCR beta sequencing to judge whether each TCR beta V gene segment behaved as functional or pseudogenic. Typing coverage varied by locus: about 629-630 donors for A, B, C, DRB1 and DQB1; roughly 520 for DQA1; approximately 610 for DPA1; roughly 470 for DPB1.

The cohort comprised fewer than 700 healthy bone marrow donors. At the time of sampling, every cohort member was nominally healthy, though immune exposures that went unrecorded were likely present. The donor tested CMV seropositive, placing the donor among the 250 to 350 seropositive members of the cohort. A peripheral blood sample was provided by each donor, and peripheral blood mononuclear cells were used for TCR beta sequencing. Genomic DNA extraction from the blood cell samples was performed with the Qiagen DNeasy Blood Extraction Kit. Results the study describes overall, beyond this receptor: In a later analysis, TCR association rates were found to vary across HLA loci, with the most associated TCRs seen for DRB1 alleles and the fewest for HLA-C alleles. In a later analysis, most CMV-associated TCR beta chains were found to appear HLA-restricted, with HLA associations seemingly driven largely by CMV exposure. The authors suggested that the approach could potentially be generalized to other disease states and immunological phenotypes. In vitro tests confirmed that a few of the cytomegalovirus-associated TCR beta chains recognize cytomegalovirus antigens. A later analysis reported that several top co-occurrence clusters appeared linked to parvovirus B19, influenza, CMV and Epstein-Barr virus. Specific HLA alleles were associated with 18,000 or so TCR beta sequences at a false discovery rate of 0.05 in a later analysis. The sequencing pipeline was judged likely to have produced a cluster of highly shared sequence variants as a technical artifact. The earlier analysis of fewer than 750 of the donors excluded 15 to 20 rarely observed V segments, including chromosome 9 orphons, because counts were too low. When HLA alleles, especially DR and DQ, strongly co-occurred, attributing TCR associations to individual alleles was difficult. The study gave a list of roughly 150 TCR beta chains associated with cytomegalovirus. Because some donors lacked HLA typing at each locus, the association tests relied only on the typed subset. CMV serostatus was the only immune exposure information available for the cohort. Across donors, most TCR sequences were observed very rarely, whereas some public TCRs were present in many individuals. In a later genetic analysis, fewer N-insertions in productive TCRs were reported among donors in an Asian-associated ancestry cluster than the roughly 700-donor mean. Some IMGT-functional V segments, including TRBV6-2 and TRBV6-3, could not be distinguished by the 87-base-pair reads and were therefore excluded. A further reported finding was that TCR beta sequences accurately predicted the HLA-A and HLA-B alleles for most subjects in the first cohort. A later analysis found that HLA-associated TCR beta chains were more clonally expanded and had lower generation probabilities than equally common non-associated chains. A later genetic analysis associated a missense DCLRE1C variant with V-gene and J-gene trimming of TCR beta chains, and an independent cohort replicated the association. Roughly uniform sequencing depth across donors was assumed in presence/absence analyses, although this assumption may not hold. Correlated functional status among segregating V segments might be attributable to linkage disequilibrium, but an unknown experimental factor could not be ruled out. In an earlier analysis of some 550 of the donors, most TCR beta V segments were observed in productive rearrangements about 90% or about 30% of the time, broadly matching IMGT annotations. The cohort was sequenced for TCR beta chains only, and without alpha or paired-chain data the features that could be detected were limited. Cytomegalovirus status was reported to be diagnosed by the classifier with high specificity and sensitivity in both the original and validation cohorts.

The library was generated by the immunoSEQ multiplex PCR assay. A mixture of 60 forward primers for TCR Vbeta segments and 13 reverse primers for TCR Jbeta segments was used in the multiplex PCR. The CDR3 region of rearranged TCR beta genes was amplified from genomic DNA by a multiplex PCR assay. The amplified TCR beta libraries were sequenced on the Illumina HiSeq System as 87-base-pair reads. The study's own analysis went as follows. Across the 600 to 700 repertoires, a later analysis counted some 81 million unique TCR beta chains, about 10 million of which were shared by at least two donors. Raw reads were error-corrected and collapsed into unique sequences with a nearest-neighbor algorithm that merged closely related sequences to remove PCR and sequencing errors. To assign V, D and J gene segments, CDR3 sequences were aligned to IMGT reference sequences. For a sequence to be retained, a match of at least six nucleotides to both a V gene segment and a J gene segment was required. A rearrangement was called productive if the CDR3 had no stop codons and remained in frame with V and J, and every other rearrangement was called non-productive. Following IMGT convention, CDR3 was defined as the stretch from the second conserved V-encoded cysteine to the conserved J-encoded phenylalanine. Sequences without an unambiguous match to a single V gene segment were excluded from the earlier analysis of several hundred of the donors. An earlier analysis of several hundred of the donors called V segments functional above 56.7% productive rearrangements and segregating when the between-donor standard deviation exceeded 5%. To diagnose cytomegalovirus status from the catalog of TCR beta chain sequences, a statistical classification framework was built. In a later analysis, V and J genes were assigned by comparing TCR nucleotide sequences against IMGT/GENE-DB human TR gene sequences. The TCRdist pipeline was used in a later analysis to assign CDR3 sequences and most-parsimonious VDJ recombination scenarios. In a later analysis, every TCR beta chain was defined by the combination of its CDR3 amino acid sequence and its V-gene family, and reads without a unique V-gene family were dropped. To address suspected cross-contamination and a sequencing artifact, a later analysis removed several hundred highly shared, low-generation-probability nucleotide sequences. A later analysis calculated a clonal expansion index for each public chain from normalized within-repertoire ranks of inferred template counts. A later analysis computed generation probabilities with a VDJ recombination model fitted to out-of-frame rearrangements, and checked the results against IGoR. Hypergeometric tests were used in a later analysis to score TCR-TCR, TCR-HLA and TCR-CMV co-occurrence, with a repertoire-size bias correction applied to the TCR pairs. To estimate false discovery rates, a later analysis permuted the HLA or CMV assignments 20 times. In a later analysis, co-occurring TCRs were grouped using DBSCAN, and TCRdist sequence similarity was added for clustering within HLA-allele-positive subsets. Co-occurrence clustering excluded repertoires with fewer than 30,000 or more than 120,000 public chains, plus five with anomalous nucleotide sharing. The table was pulled from immuneACCESS by TCRdb, which kept in-frame rearrangements only. Such tables lose some clones; where checked, under half of the loss comes from unresolved V genes, and the rest has no known cause. V and J calls and clone size are given by that table; D and trimming were obtained from the DNA. This sample's table contains 150,000 to 200,000 clones. The ten top clones hold 0.79% of the sample.

Sequences were obtained from PBMCs. Recombination joined TRBV30 with TRBJ1-1, and 7 junctional nucleotides match TRBD1. This clonotype originated in a woman between 18 and 30 years old in good health and CMV-seropositive. The DNA sequence is TGTGCCTGGAGTGTATTTAAGGGGGCAATGAACACTGAAGCTTTCTTT. This encodes CAWSVFKGAMNTEAFF.